Shown below are 30 T cell receptor beta chains from a single sample sequenced in a study of early T cells in non-severe SARS-CoV-2 infection. TCRdb recomputed calls from the 5' RACE reads with MiXCR, one row per CDR3 protein. Of 20,000 to 30,000 distinct CDR3 sequences detected, 4% to 4.5% appear once; the ten largest clones hold 6.2%. The sample consisted of whole blood. The source is an adult who was a healthcare worker with PCR-confirmed SARS-CoV-2 infection or an uninfected control (not recorded which).

This clonotype appeared many times. The gene calls are TRBV12-3 or TRBV12-4 and TRBJ1-4; D is unresolved. Trimming stripped 4 bases from V and 7 bases from J, with 10 bases between. The CDR3 extends over 13 amino acids. This chain's CDR3 is CASSWTASEKLFF. The DNA for the CDR3 is TGTGCCAGCAGTTGGACTGCTTCTGAAAAACTGTTTTTT.

This clonotype was counted ten times or more. The rearrangement links TRBV18 to TRBJ1-5, with 9 bases lining up with TRBD1. Germline CDR1 is KGHSH and CDR2 is LQKENI. After removal of 5 bases from V and 7 bases from J, the junction contained 6 bases not matched to a gene. The CDR3 runs to 14 residues. CDR3 DNA sequence: TGTGCCAGCTCATCAACAGGGGGCGACCAGCCCCAGCATTTT. It yields the protein CASSSTGGDQPQHF.

This clonotype has ten or more counts. The chain employs TRBV5-4 and TRBJ2-3; D tentatively fits TRBD1 or TRBD2 (5 bases each). Trimming took 3 bases from V and 2 from J, leaving 10 bases between them. Germline V CDR1 and CDR2: SGHNT, YYREEE (reference sequence). This CDR3 comprises 14 residues. CDR3 bases: TGTGCCAGCAGCTCGGGACCCACCACAGATACGCAGTATTTT. Translated: CASSSGPTTDTQYF.

This clonotype occurred many times. The chain employs TRBV7-9 and TRBJ2-7; 8 nucleotides match TRBD1. Germline assignment: CDR1 SEHNR and CDR2 FQNEAQ (reference sequence). CDR3 length equals 15 residues. The trim removed 3 bases at V and 6 bases at J, leaving 10 bases unmatched. For the CDR3, the DNA is TGTGCCAGCAGCTTTGTCGACAGGGGACGATCCGAGCAGTACTTC. As protein: CASSFVDRGRSEQYF.

This clonotype appeared many times. The V and J genes are TRBV5-4 and TRBJ1-6; 7 positions agree with TRBD1. The V gene's germline CDR1 is SGHNT and CDR2 YYREEE (reference sequence). The CDR3 contains 15 residues. The V segment lost 3 bases and the J segment 6 bases; nucleotides outside the gene matches: 6. CDR3 bases: TGTGCCAGCAGCTCCCGGGACAGCCTTAATTCACCCCTCCACTTT. This sequence encodes CASSSRDSLNSPLHF.

This clonotype was observed many times. The chain employs TRBV20-1 and TRBJ1-1, with D unclear. The V and J ends lost 6 bases and 1 base respectively, with 21 bases between them. The CDR3 is made up of 16 amino acids. CDR1 is DFQATT and CDR2 is SNEGSKA in the germline V gene (reference sequence). The CDR3 reads CSADRGTTLSNTEAFF. CDR3 DNA sequence: TGCAGTGCGGACCGCGGAACAACCCTATCGAACACTGAAGCTTTCTTT.

This clonotype was counted ten times or more. J is TRBJ1-4 and V is TRBV7-9, with D uncertain. Germline CDR1 and CDR2: SEHNR and FQNEAQ (reference sequence). The CDR3 extends over 14 amino acids. Trimming cost V 2 bases and J 3 bases, with 7 bases left between them. The CDR3 DNA reads TGTGCCAGCAGCTTAAACGGGGCTAATGAAAAACTGTTTTTT. Protein product: CASSLNGANEKLFF.

Ten or more counts support this clonotype. The chain couples TRBV20-1 to TRBJ2-7; D gene ambiguous. In germline, CDR1 is DFQATT, CDR2 SNEGSKA (reference sequence). The CDR3 has 11 residues. The CDR3 reads CSVGRSYEQYF. The CDR3 DNA sequence: TGCAGCGTCGGACGGAGCTACGAGCAGTACTTC.

The chain recombines TRBV5-1 with TRBJ2-7; either TRBD1 or TRBD2 may supply D (5 bases each). Germline assignment: CDR1 SGHRS and CDR2 YFSETQ. The V gene lost 0 bases and the J gene lost 2 bases, with 9 bases spanning the gap. CDR3 length: 14 amino acids. This CDR3 is CASSLGLGAYEQYF. CDR3 DNA sequence: TGCGCCAGCAGCTTGGGTCTGGGGGCCTACGAGCAGTACTTC. Variable domain in full (rest from reference TRBV5-1 and TRBJ2-7): KAGVTQTPRYLIKTRGQQVTLSCSPISGHRSVSWYQQTPGQGLQFLFEYFSETQRNKGNFPGRFSGRQFSNSRSEMNVSTLELGDSALYLCASSLGLGAYEQYFGPGTRLTVT.

This clonotype was counted a few times. The chain uses TRBV19 and TRBJ2-5; D is unresolved. The germline V gene has CDR1 LNHDA and CDR2 SQIVND (reference sequence). V was pared by 5 bases and J by 4 bases, with 5 bases between. The CDR3 totals 11 residues. CDR3: CASSPGETQYF. CDR3 coding DNA: TGTGCCAGTAGTCCGGGAGAGACCCAGTACTTC.

This clonotype was observed many times. The V gene is TRBV29-1, the J gene TRBJ2-7, with 8 bases that match TRBD2. V lost 7 bases and J lost 5; bases outside the gene matches: 16. The germline V gene encodes CDR1 SQVTM and CDR2 ANQGSEA. The CDR3 covers 15 residues. CDR3 residues: CSAGRGGVRDDEQYF. CDR3 sequence (DNA): TGCAGCGCCGGGAGGGGGGGAGTACGGGATGACGAGCAGTACTTC.

This clonotype was recorded at least ten times. J is TRBJ2-2 and V is TRBV12-3 or TRBV12-4; the match to TRBD2 covers 7 bases. Germline trimming cut 6 bases from V and 0 bases from J; bases unmatched to any gene: 7. The CDR3 has 16 residues. The CDR3 DNA sequence: TGTGCCAGCAGCCCCGGGGGGATTCCGAACACCGGGGAGCTGTTTTTT. Amino acids: CASSPGGIPNTGELFF.

This clonotype was seen a handful of times. The chain carries TRBV6-1 and TRBJ2-7, with TRBD1 as a possible D gene (6 bases). Trimming pared 8 bases from V and 7 bases from J, leaving 18 bases between. Looked up from germline, CDR1 is MNHNS and CDR2 is SASEGT. CDR3 length: 13 amino acids. The CDR3 nucleotides are TGTGCCAGCTCTCCCCGGGACACCCCGGAGCAGTACTTC. This gives the protein CASSPRDTPEQYF.

This clonotype has just a few counts. The chain employs TRBV5-1 and TRBJ1-1, with a possible D match to TRBD1 (6 bases). The germline V and J ends were trimmed by 3 bases and 5 bases, with 11 bases remaining between them. From germline, CDR1 is SGHRS and CDR2 YFSETQ. CDR3 length: 13 residues. CDR3: CASSSTGFTEAFF. As DNA, the CDR3 is TGCGCCAGCAGCTCAACAGGGTTTACTGAAGCTTTCTTT.

This clonotype has just a few counts. The CDR3 DNA reads as TGTGCCAGCAGTTACCCCCCCGGGGAAAAACTGTTTTTT. Protein: CASSYPPGEKLFF. J is TRBJ1-4 and V is TRBV6-6; the D is unclear. Germline V gene sequence: CDR1 MNHNY, CDR2 SVGAGI (reference sequence). V was pared by 2 bases and J by 8 bases, with 9 bases between. CDR3 length: 13 residues.

V and J are TRBV18 and TRBJ2-3, with no clear D. Germline assignment: CDR1 KGHSH and CDR2 LQKENI. CDR3 length: 15 amino acids. Trimming left V 4 bases short and J 5 bases short, with 16 bases between. In DNA, the CDR3 is TGTGCCAGCTCACAATCGTACCCCGGCGGAGATACGCAGTATTTT. This gives the protein CASSQSYPGGDTQYF.

This clonotype was counted ten times or more. V is TRBV11-2 and J is TRBJ1-2; the D gene is possibly TRBD1 (5 bases). Germline CDR1 is SGHAT and CDR2 is FQNNGV. V shed 1 base and J shed 8 bases, with 5 bases lying between them. CDR3 size: 11 residues. The CDR3 nucleotides are TGTGCCAGCAGCTTAGGGGGCGGCTACACCTTC. Its translation: CASSLGGGYTF.

This clonotype appeared many times. V and J are TRBV19 and TRBJ2-1; TRBD1 is a possible D gene (6 bases). The V gene's germline CDR1 is LNHDA and CDR2 SQIVND (reference sequence). V gave up 4 bases and J gave up 3 bases, with 7 bases separating them. The CDR3 is 13 residues long. As DNA, the CDR3 is TGTGCCAGTAGTAGGGACAACTACAATGAGCAGTTCTTC. It is translated as CASSRDNYNEQFF.

This clonotype showed up many times. This chain links TRBV6-1 with TRBJ1-6, with D unclear. Deletions cut 8 bases from V and 0 bases from J, with 8 bases between. Germline CDR1 and CDR2: MNHNS and SASEGT. This CDR3 has 14 amino acids. The CDR3 reads CASVQSSYNSPLHF. As DNA, the CDR3 is TGTGCCAGCGTTCAGAGCTCCTATAATTCACCCCTCCACTTT.

This clonotype was seen repeatedly, ten times or more. J is TRBJ2-7 and V is TRBV7-9; D is undetermined. CDR1 SEHNR and CDR2 FQNEAQ come from the germline V gene (reference sequence). Deletions cut 5 bases from V and 9 bases from J, with 17 bases between. The CDR3 is 13 amino acids. This CDR3 is CASSKDVGYRQYF. The DNA for the CDR3 is TGTGCCAGCAGCAAGGACGTCGGTTACCGGCAGTACTTC.

This clonotype was recorded at least ten times. This rearrangement joins TRBV18 to TRBJ2-7; D remains ambiguous. Trimming took 3 bases from V and 2 from J, leaving 8 bases between them. Germline V lookup: CDR1 KGHSH, CDR2 LQKENI. The CDR3 is made up of 13 amino acids. CDR3 sequence reads: CASSPLGPYEQYF. CDR3 nucleotide sequence: TGTGCCAGCTCACCCTTAGGCCCCTACGAGCAGTACTTC. The variable domain in full, with the rest retrieved from reference TRBV18 and TRBJ2-7, is NAGVMQNPRHLVRRRGQEARLRCSPMKGHSHVYWYRQLPEEGLKFMVYLQKENIIDESGMPKERFSAEFPKEGPSILRIQQVVRGDSAAYFCASSPLGPYEQYFGPGTRLTVT.

There are many counts of this clonotype. This chain joins TRBV11-2 and TRBJ2-7; a possible D gene is TRBD2 (6 bases). Germline CDR1 and CDR2: SGHAT and FQNNGV. The length of the CDR3 is 15 residues. Trimming took 5 bases from V and 2 from J, leaving 16 bases between them. In nucleotides, the CDR3 is TGTGCCAGCAGCCCGAGACTAGAGGGAACCTACGAGCAGTACTTC. Translating it yields CASSPRLEGTYEQYF.

This clonotype was seen a handful of times. The J gene is TRBJ2-3, the V gene TRBV10-3; D unclear. The CDR3 is 15 amino acids. The germline V gene has CDR1 ENHRY and CDR2 SYGVKD. V was clipped by 0 bases and J by 3 bases, with 10 bases between them. The CDR3 spells CAISESWSATDTQYF. DNA of the CDR3: TGTGCCATCAGTGAGTCCTGGAGTGCGACAGATACGCAGTATTTT.

This clonotype is judged medium-sized. The chain employs TRBV7-6 and TRBJ2-3; 8 nucleotides agree with TRBD2. CDR1 and CDR2 from the germline V gene are SGHVS and FNYEAQ. The CDR3 is 17 residues long. V shed 5 bases, J shed 4 bases, and the junction held 14 bases outside the gene matches. The CDR3 DNA is TGTGCCAGCAGCAGATTACAGCCGGGAGGGACTCCAGATACGCAGTATTTT. Amino acid sequence: CASSRLQPGGTPDTQYF.

Ten or more counts support this clonotype. This chain uses TRBV6-2 or TRBV6-3 with TRBJ2-7; TRBD1 matches at 8 bases. The CDR3 has 15 amino acids. V lost 7 bases to trimming and J lost 5 bases; unmatched junction nucleotides: 13. Looked up from germline, CDR1 is MNHEY and CDR2 is SVGEGT. CDR3 in amino acids: CASKGDRRINHEQYF. In nucleotides, the CDR3 is TGTGCCAGCAAAGGGGACAGGCGAATTAACCACGAGCAGTACTTC.

This clonotype was detected many times. The chain couples TRBV5-1 to TRBJ1-3; no clear D gene. Between the trimmed V and J ends, which lost 0 bases and 4 bases, there was a span of 14 bases. CDR1 and CDR2 (germline): SGHRS, YFSETQ. The CDR3 contains 16 residues. CDR3 bases: TGCGCCAGCAGCTTGGTCTCTCCGGGGAGCGGAAACACCATATATTTT. Its protein product is CASSLVSPGSGNTIYF.

This clonotype occurred a few times. This chain links TRBV4-2 with TRBJ1-1; 9 bases are a match to TRBD1. Germline assignment: CDR1 LGHNA and CDR2 YNFKEQ. The CDR3 length is 16 residues. With 4 bases clipped from V and 5 bases from J, the junction kept 11 bases outside the gene matches. CDR3 protein: CASSPQAGTGNTEAFF. Written as DNA, the CDR3 is TGTGCCAGCAGCCCTCAAGCCGGGACAGGGAATACTGAAGCTTTCTTT.

This clonotype was seen at least ten times. The chain is built from TRBV20-1 and TRBJ1-2; D is unresolved. V shed 3 bases and J shed 2 bases, with 10 bases lying between them. This CDR3 comprises 13 residues. Germline CDR1 reads DFQATT; CDR2 reads SNEGSKA (reference sequence). The CDR3 region is CSASRAGNYGYTF. The CDR3 nucleotides are TGCAGTGCTAGTCGGGCGGGGAACTATGGCTACACCTTC.

This clonotype came up many times. The V and J genes are TRBV29-1 and TRBJ1-1; a possible D gene is TRBD1 (6 bases). V was clipped by 6 bases and J by 3 bases, with 8 bases between them. This CDR3 comprises 11 residues. Per the germline V gene, CDR1 is SQVTM and CDR2 is ANQGSEA. CDR3 DNA: TGCAGCGTAAGGGGGGACACTGAAGCTTTCTTT. This gives the protein CSVRGDTEAFF. Supplemented by reference TRBV29-1 and TRBJ1-1, the full variable domain reads SAVISQKPSRDICQRGTSLTIQCQVDSQVTMMFWYRQQPGQSLTLIATANQGSEATYESGFVIDKFPISRPNLTFSTLTVSNMSPEDSSIYLCSVRGDTEAFFGQGTRLTVV.

This clonotype came up a few times. This chain links TRBV7-2 with TRBJ2-5, with 9 bases matching TRBD1. This CDR3 has 15 amino acids. Losses at the gene ends were 5 bases for V and 1 base for J; bases not matched to a gene: 5. Germline CDR1 SGHTA, CDR2 FQGNSA. CDR3 nucleotides: TGTGCCAGCAGCCAACAGACAGGGGGCCAAGAGACCCAGTACTTC. This sequence encodes CASSQQTGGQETQYF.